This T cell receptor (beta chain) was profiled in a study of Ad26.COV2.S vaccination and SARS-CoV-2 variants. General study points: Reported post-vaccination CD8+ and CD4+ T cell responses to spike showed substantial breadth.

CDR1 and CDR2 from the germline V gene are SGDLS and YYNGEE. Trimming pared 0 bases from V and 2 bases from J, leaving 12 bases between. The CDR3 covers 15 residues. Some clones are missing from TCRdb's copy, which holds only in-frame ones; the method was immunoSEQ multiplex PCR. The sample has just over 350,000 clones, under 95% seen once; the top ten hold around 4.2%. Remarks on this clone: The target antigen is unknown.

The receptor was isolated from a human donor who had recovered from COVID-19. Specimen: peripheral blood, collected after recovery from COVID-19. The V and J genes are TRBV9 and TRBJ2-7, with D tentatively TRBD1 or TRBD2 (6 bases each). The CDR3 sequence is CASSVEGGLTYEQYF. The CDR3 DNA is TGTGCCAGCAGCGTAGAGGGGGGATTGACCTACGAGCAGTACTTC.